The 8 T cell receptor beta chains below were found in one sample sequenced in a study of CDR3 diversity in severe acne. TCRdb re-analysed the PCR reads in MiXCR, keeping a single row per CDR3 protein. The sample has 85,000 to 120,000 distinct CDR3 sequences, under 60% seen once. The specimen sequenced was blood. The receptor set was obtained from a male donor with acne.

The genes are TRBV5-1 and TRBJ2-7, with TRBD2 identical over 7 bases. Germline values: CDR1 SGHRS, CDR2 YFSETQ. The CDR3 extends over 18 amino acids. With V trimmed by 4 bases and J by 1 base, 17 bases remained unmatched. The CDR3 here is CASSLEIPGGSGSYEQYF. The CDR3 DNA follows: TGCGCCAGCAGCCTAGAAATACCCGGGGGTAGCGGGTCCTACGAGCAGTACTTC.

The chain carries TRBV2 and TRBJ2-7, with TRBD1 as a possible D gene (6 bases). The germline CDR1 and CDR2 sequences are SNHLY and FYNNEI. Between the trimmed V and J ends, which lost 6 bases and 6 bases, there was a span of 6 bases. This CDR3 is built from 10 residues. In DNA, the CDR3 is TGTGCCAGCAGAGGGGGCGAGCAGTACTTC. This translates into CASRGGEQYF.

This clonotype has at least ten counts. V is TRBV7-3 and J is TRBJ2-1, with 7 nucleotides matching TRBD2. This CDR3 has 15 residues. Germline V gives CDR1 SGHTA, CDR2 FQGTGA. V was clipped by 0 bases and J by 3 bases; unmatched bases: 2. The CDR3 DNA is TGTGCCAGCAGCTTAACACTAGCGCTCTACAATGAGCAGTTCTTC. It codes for CASSLTLALYNEQFF. The variable domain in full, completed from reference TRBV7-3 and TRBJ2-1, reads GAGVSQTPSNKVTEKGKYVELRCDPISGHTALYWYRQSLGQGPEFLIYFQGTGAADDSGLPNDRFFAVRPEGSVSTLKIQRTERGDSAVYLCASSLTLALYNEQFFGPGTRLTVL.

As concerns this clonotype: Without the conserved terminal phenylalanine or tryptophan, this CDR3 likely stems from a read error. The DNA is left out, because the CDR3 cannot be placed on it with certainty; the CDR3 is given as TCRdb lists it. V and J are TRBV6-2 or TRBV6-3 and TRBJ2-5; the D call TRBD1 from the table was never checked on the DNA. The germline V gene has CDR1 MNHEY and CDR2 SVGEGT. The CDR3 is 13 amino acids in total, end residues counted. Here the CDR3 reads CACGQPDQETLCI.

This chain uses TRBV18 with TRBJ2-5; TRBD2 agrees at 15 bases. The germline V gene has CDR1 KGHSH and CDR2 LQKENI. The CDR3 totals 18 residues. The ends lost 2 bases at V and 3 bases at J; junction bases unmatched: 7. The CDR3: CASSPWTSGRAEEETQYF. CDR3 sequence (DNA): TGTGCCAGCTCACCATGGACTAGCGGGAGGGCCGAGGAAGAGACCCAGTACTTC.

This clonotype occurred many times. This chain connects TRBV20-1 to TRBJ2-3; 8 bases are a match to TRBD2. Germline V lookup: CDR1 DFQATT, CDR2 SNEGSKA (reference sequence). V was clipped by 6 bases and J by 6 bases; unmatched bases: 23. There are 18 residues in the CDR3. The CDR3 DNA reads TGCAGTGCCAACGCTGCAGCGGGAGTTCGGGCTGGCTGGGATACGCAGTATTTT. This gives the protein CSANAAAGVRAGWDTQYF.

In this sample, this clonotype turned up many times. The chain has TRBV6-6 and TRBJ2-2, with 8 bases matching TRBD2. Germline CDR1 and CDR2: MNHNY and SVGAGI (reference sequence). V shed 2 bases and J 3 bases; nucleotides not matched to a gene: 11. The CDR3 contains 18 residues. The DNA for the CDR3 is TGTGCCAGCAGTTACCCTAGAGCGGGAGTTGGGCACACCGGGGAGCTGTTTTTT. Protein product: CASSYPRAGVGHTGELFF.

Regarding this clonotype: A much larger clone lies one base from this, so it may be a read error. The rearrangement links TRBV5-6 to TRBJ1-2; D ambiguous. Germline CDR1 is SGHDT and CDR2 is YYEEEE. Trimming took 4 bases from V and 4 from J, leaving 17 bases between them. The CDR3 covers 15 residues. CDR3 DNA sequence: TGTGCCAGCAGCCCCCCGGCGGTTTCGGGCTATGGCTACACCTTC. It is translated as CASSPPAVSGYGYTF.